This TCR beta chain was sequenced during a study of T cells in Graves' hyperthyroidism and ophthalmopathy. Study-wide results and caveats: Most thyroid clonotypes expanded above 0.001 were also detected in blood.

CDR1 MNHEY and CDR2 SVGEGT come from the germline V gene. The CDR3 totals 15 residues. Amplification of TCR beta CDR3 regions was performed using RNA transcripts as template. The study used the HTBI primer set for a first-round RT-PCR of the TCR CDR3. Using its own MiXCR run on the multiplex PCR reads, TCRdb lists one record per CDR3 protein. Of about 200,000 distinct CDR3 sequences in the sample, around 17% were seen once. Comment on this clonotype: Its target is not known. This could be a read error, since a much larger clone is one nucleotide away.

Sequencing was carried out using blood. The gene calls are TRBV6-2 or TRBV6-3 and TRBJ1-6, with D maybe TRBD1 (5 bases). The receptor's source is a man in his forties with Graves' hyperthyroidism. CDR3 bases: TGTACCAGCTCCCCGGGGGAGGGGTTCGGATCACCCCTCCACTTT. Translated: CTSSPGEGFGSPLHF.